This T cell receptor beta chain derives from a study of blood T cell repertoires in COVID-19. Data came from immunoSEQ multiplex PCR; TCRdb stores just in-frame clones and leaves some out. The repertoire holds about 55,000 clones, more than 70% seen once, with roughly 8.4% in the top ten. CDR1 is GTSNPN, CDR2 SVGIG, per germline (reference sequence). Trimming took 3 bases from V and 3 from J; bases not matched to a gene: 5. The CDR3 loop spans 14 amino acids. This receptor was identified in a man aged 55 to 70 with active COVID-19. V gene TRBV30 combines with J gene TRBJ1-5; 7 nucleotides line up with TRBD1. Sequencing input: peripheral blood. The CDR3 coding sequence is TGTGCCTGGAGGGGGACAGCCCACAATCAGCCCCAGCATTTT. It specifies CAWRGTAHNQPQHF.